The rows below give T cell receptor beta chains drawn from one sample of a study of Tregs in tolerant kidney transplant recipients. Produced via immunoSEQ multiplex PCR; TCRdb's table is partial and in-frame only. This sample has 75,000 to 85,000 clones, with around 90% found just once. The sequencing here drew on Tregs from blood, taken before the transplant. The origin of the receptors is a human donor who received a combined kidney and bone marrow transplant. Each CDR3 is given with its conserved first and last residue. The D gene is left open where the match is weak. Clone size is stated in some rows and not others, as once, few, many or a class when expanded.

NA	once	TRBJ1-1	TRBV30	CAWRGKNTEAFF	TGTGCCTGGAGGGGCAAGAACACTGAAGCTTTCTTT
NA	NA	TRBJ1-1	TRBV27	CASSPSGSSEAFF	TGTGCCAGCAGCCCCTCAGGGTCCTCTGAAGCTTTCTTT
NA	NA	TRBJ1-1	TRBV4-2	CASSRGDRNTEAFF	TGTGCCAGCAGCCGAGGAGACAGAAACACTGAAGCTTTCTTT
NA	once	TRBJ2-3	TRBV28	CASSWATPDTQYF	TGTGCCAGCAGTTGGGCTACTCCAGATACGCAGTATTTT
NA	once	TRBJ2-1	TRBV4-1	CASSQGSAGHYNEQFF	TGCGCCAGCAGCCAAGGATCGGCGGGGCACTACAATGAGCAGTTCTTC
TRBD1	NA	TRBJ2-1	TRBV19	CASSPRGQETTSRYNEQFF	TGTGCCAGTAGTCCTCGGGGACAGGAGACTACTTCGCGCTACAATGAGCAGTTCTTC
TRBD2	once	TRBJ2-2	TRBV4-2	CASSLPGLAGELFF	TGTGCCAGCAGCCTCCCCGGACTAGCCGGGGAGCTGTTTTTT
TRBD2	NA	TRBJ2-2	TRBV11-2	CASSARLAGVPGELFF	TGTGCCAGCAGCGCCCGCCTAGCGGGAGTACCCGGGGAGCTGTTTTTT
TRBD2	NA	TRBJ2-7	TRBV2	CASSVSGSGNEQYF	TGTGCCAGCAGTGTTAGCGGGAGCGGTAACGAGCAGTACTTC
NA	NA	TRBJ1-5	TRBV28	CASRVPGTFQHF	TGTGCCAGCAGGGTCCCCGGGACATTCCAGCATTTT
TRBD1	once	TRBJ2-5	TRBV2	CASKSDRGSETQYF	TGTGCCAGCAAGTCGGACAGGGGCTCAGAGACCCAGTACTTC
TRBD1	NA	TRBJ2-7	TRBV2	CASRKDRAYYEQYF	TGTGCCAGCAGGAAGGACAGGGCCTACTACGAGCAGTACTTC
TRBD1	NA	TRBJ2-7	TRBV15	CATSREGDRGYEQYF	TGTGCCACCAGCAGAGAAGGGGACAGGGGCTACGAGCAGTACTTC
NA	NA	TRBJ2-3	TRBV10-3	CAISEPIRTPESADTQYF	TGTGCCATCAGTGAGCCAATAAGGACACCCGAGTCGGCAGATACGCAGTATTTT
NA	once	TRBJ2-7	TRBV20-1	CSASLHEQYF	TGCAGTGCTAGCCTCCACGAGCAGTACTTC
TRBD2	NA	TRBJ2-1	TRBV18	CASSPLTAGGVVEQFF	TGTGCCAGCTCACCCCTAACTGCGGGAGGTGTAGTTGAGCAGTTCTTC
NA	NA	TRBJ2-7	TRBV4-1	CASSQNRVSEQYF	TGCGCCAGCAGCCAAAACAGGGTGAGCGAGCAGTACTTC
NA	NA	TRBJ1-1	TRBV6-1	CASRDQGGDTEAFF	TGTGCCAGCAGGGATCAGGGAGGGGACACTGAAGCTTTCTTT
TRBD1	NA	TRBJ1-3	TRBV28	CASSKLTGAGNTIYF	TGTGCCAGCAGTAAACTTACAGGGGCTGGAAACACCATATATTTT
NA	NA	TRBJ1-3	TRBV18	CAIQKTGGNTIYF	TGTGCCATCCAAAAGACAGGTGGAAACACCATATATTTT
NA	NA	TRBJ1-2	TRBV19	CASMGGVVYGYTF	TGTGCCAGTATGGGGGGTGTAGTCTATGGCTACACCTTC
NA	NA	TRBJ2-1	TRBV19	CASSIGGLGFNEQFF	TGTGCCAGTAGTATAGGGGGCCTAGGGTTCAATGAGCAGTTCTTC
TRBD1	NA	TRBJ1-2	TRBV29-1	CSVRQGLNYGYTF	TGCAGCGTCCGACAGGGCCTTAACTATGGCTACACCTTC
NA	few	TRBJ1-4	TRBV2	CASSGGTTNEKLFF	TGTGCCAGCAGTGGAGGCACAACTAATGAAAAACTGTTTTTT
TRBD1	NA	TRBJ2-1	TRBV9	CASSELPGQGNEQFF	TGTGCCAGCAGTGAACTTCCGGGACAGGGGAATGAGCAGTTCTTC
NA	NA	TRBJ1-2	TRBV4-1	CASSQDQDNYGYTF	TGCGCCAGCAGCCAAGATCAGGACAACTATGGCTACACCTTC
NA	NA	TRBJ1-1	TRBV6-5	CATLGGGGNTEAFF	TGTGCCACCCTTGGGGGAGGCGGGAACACTGAAGCTTTCTTT
NA	NA	TRBJ1-2	TRBV9	CASSAQGDYGYTF	TGTGCCAGCAGCGCTCAGGGTGACTATGGCTACACCTTC
NA	NA	TRBJ2-2	TRBV11-2	CASSPLRGELFF	TGTGCCAGCAGCCCCCTCCGAGGGGAGCTGTTTTTT
TRBD2	NA	TRBJ2-2	TRBV11-3	CASSGTNRRELFF	TGTGCCAGCAGCGGGACTAATAGGCGGGAGCTGTTTTTT
NA	NA	TRBJ2-3	TRBV30	CAWSGLDTQYF	TGTGCCTGGAGCGGGCTAGATACGCAGTATTTT
TRBD1	NA	TRBJ1-1	TRBV19	CATTRQGGTEAFF	TGTGCCACCACCAGACAGGGCGGCACTGAAGCTTTCTTT
TRBD2	NA	TRBJ2-1	TRBV29-1	CSAIAGASSYNEQFF	TGCAGCGCAATAGCGGGAGCAAGTTCCTACAATGAGCAGTTCTTC
NA	NA	TRBJ1-1	TRBV6-1	CASNKQGGGNTEAFF	TGTGCCAGCAACAAACAGGGAGGAGGGAACACTGAAGCTTTCTTT
TRBD2	once	TRBJ2-7	TRBV6-5	CASSTTSGSRYEQYF	TGTGCCAGCAGCACAACTAGCGGGAGTCGGTACGAGCAGTACTTC
TRBD2	few	TRBJ2-5	TRBV29-1	CSVVVGGMGETQYF	TGCAGCGTTGTCGTGGGAGGGATGGGAGAGACCCAGTACTTC
NA	NA	TRBJ1-1	TRBV28	CASKLNTEAFF	TGTGCCAGTAAATTGAACACTGAAGCTTTCTTT
NA	NA	TRBJ1-5	TRBV30	CAWSVPEGINQPQHF	TGTGCCTGGAGTGTACCTGAGGGGATCAATCAGCCCCAGCATTTT
NA	NA	TRBJ2-3	TRBV11-2	CASSLARRADTQYF	TGTGCCAGCAGCTTAGCCAGGCGGGCAGATACGCAGTATTTT
NA	NA	TRBJ2-1	TRBV7-8	CASSLGQGPNNEQFF	TGTGCCAGCAGCTTAGGGCAGGGGCCCAACAATGAGCAGTTCTTC
TRBD1	NA	TRBJ2-5	TRBV9	CASSPQTGGLETQYF	TGTGCCAGCAGCCCCCAGACAGGGGGGTTGGAGACCCAGTACTTC
TRBD1	NA	TRBJ1-2	TRBV28	CASSPGQGADYGYTF	TGTGCCAGCAGTCCGGGACAGGGGGCAGACTATGGCTACACCTTC
TRBD2	NA	TRBJ2-1	TRBV7-3	CASSPRASGSGNEQFF	TGTGCCAGCAGCCCCCGGGCTAGCGGGAGTGGTAATGAGCAGTTCTTC
TRBD1	NA	TRBJ2-6	TRBV10-3	CAIRGTGPGSGANVLTF	TGTGCCATCAGGGGGACAGGCCCTGGCTCTGGGGCCAACGTCCTGACTTTC
NA	few	TRBJ1-1	TRBV5-1	CASSGLTGMNTEAFF	TGCGCCAGCAGCGGCCTGACAGGCATGAACACTGAAGCTTTCTTT
TRBD2	NA	TRBJ2-1	TRBV5-1	CASSLDDVGTSGNEQFF	TGCGCCAGCAGCTTGGACGACGTCGGGACTAGTGGGAATGAGCAGTTCTTC
TRBD2	NA	TRBJ2-7	TRBV2	CASTPRLAGVYEQYF	TGTGCCAGCACCCCCCGGCTAGCGGGAGTGTACGAGCAGTACTTC
TRBD1	NA	TRBJ1-2	TRBV11-3	CASSWDRGHGYTF	TGTGCCAGCAGCTGGGACAGGGGACATGGCTACACCTTC
NA	once	TRBJ1-2	TRBV28	CASTLQGKNYGYTF	TGTGCCAGCACCCTCCAGGGAAAGAACTATGGCTACACCTTC
TRBD2	NA	TRBJ2-7	TRBV28	CASSLWASGRGYEQYF	TGTGCCAGCAGTTTATGGGCTAGCGGGAGGGGTTACGAGCAGTACTTC
TRBD2	NA	TRBJ2-1	TRBV7-7	CASSTGTSNEQFF	TGTGCTAGCAGTACCGGGACTAGCAATGAGCAGTTCTTC
NA	NA	TRBJ2-5	TRBV28	CASSSGLGYQETQYF	TGTGCCAGCAGTTCCGGACTGGGGTACCAAGAGACCCAGTACTTC